These 13 T cell receptor beta chains were sequenced from one sample in a study of OX40 agonist ivuxolimab in advanced cancers. TCRdb keeps only in-frame clones here, not all; method: immunoSEQ multiplex PCR. The table has around 72,000 clones, about 86% seen once. The material was CD4+ or CD8+ T cells sorted from blood, obtained in a trial of the OX40 agonist ivuxolimab. The source is an adult with an advanced solid tumor such as melanoma, head and neck, liver or kidney cancer.

The chain employs TRBV9 and TRBJ2-2; D might be TRBD1 (6 bases). Between the trimmed V and J ends, which lost 4 bases and 7 bases, there was a span of 20 bases. CDR1 is SGDLS, CDR2 YYNGEE, per germline. This CDR3 spans 16 amino acids. The CDR3 DNA follows: TGTGCCAGCAGCTTAAGCGGTAGGGGGTATGGCGGGGAGCTGTTTTTT. Translating it yields CASSLSGRGYGGELFF.

V gene TRBV12-5 combines with J gene TRBJ2-3; 7 bases line up with TRBD1. The V gene's germline CDR1 is LGHNT and CDR2 FRNRAP. The CDR3 runs to 14 residues. Trimming at V came to 5 bases and at J to 2 bases, leaving 4 bases not matched to a gene. CDR3 nucleotide sequence: TGTGCTAGTGGTCTGGACAGGATCACAGATACGCAGTATTTT. This sequence encodes CASGLDRITDTQYF.

The rearrangement uses TRBV7-3 and TRBJ2-3; TRBD1 aligns across 11 bases. V trimming: 3 bases; J trimming: 5 bases; junction bases outside the gene matches: 4. Germline V gene data show CDR1 as SGHTA and CDR2 as FQGTGA. CDR3 length equals 15 residues. The CDR3 sequence: CASSLDRGLKDTQYF. The CDR3 DNA follows: TGTGCCAGCAGCTTGGACAGGGGGCTAAAAGATACGCAGTATTTT.

The rearrangement joins TRBV14 to TRBJ2-5, with D perhaps assigned TRBD1 or TRBD2 (5 bases each). CDR1 and CDR2 (germline): SGHDN, FVKESK. This CDR3 spans 16 amino acids. V gave up 1 base and J gave up 5 bases, with 17 bases separating them. CDR3 nucleotides: TGTGCCAGCAGCCAAGGCCCTAGCACCTGGGGGGAGACCCAGTACTTC. Translation: CASSQGPSTWGETQYF.

The chain links TRBV6-1 to TRBJ1-2, with a weak D call TRBD1 (5 bases). Trimming removed 2 bases from V and 4 bases from J, with 20 bases in between. The CDR3 spans 17 residues. Germline-derived CDR1 and CDR2 are MNHNS and SASEGT. The CDR3 sequence: CASSESGQGLWAYGYTF. The CDR3 coding sequence is TGTGCCAGCAGTGAATCGGGCCAGGGCCTGTGGGCCTATGGCTACACCTTC.

The chain combines TRBV28 with TRBJ1-4; TRBD1 matches at 9 bases. The CDR3 is 15 amino acids. Unmatched junction bases numbered 5, after V lost 5 bases and J lost 4 bases. Germline assignment: CDR1 MDHEN and CDR2 SYDVKM. The CDR3 DNA reads as TGTGCCAGCAGTCTAGGGACAGGGATTAATGAAAAACTGTTTTTT. Residues: CASSLGTGINEKLFF.

This chain connects TRBV27 to TRBJ1-5; TRBD1 agrees at 7 bases. V lost 0 bases, J lost 5 bases, and 10 bases stayed unmatched. The length of the CDR3 is 17 residues. Per the germline V gene, CDR1 is MNHEY and CDR2 is SMNVEV (reference sequence). The CDR3 protein is CASSLSIRQGIHQPQHF. CDR3 sequence (DNA): TGTGCCAGCAGTTTATCGATTCGACAGGGTATCCATCAGCCCCAGCATTTT.

CDR3 nucleotides: TGTGCCATCACCAACCCCGGACAGGGGTACCTCGACTACACCTTC. It is translated as CAITNPGQGYLDYTF. This chain links TRBV10-3 with TRBJ1-2, with 9 bases matching TRBD1. The CDR3 sequence is 15 residues long. Trimming took 7 bases from V and 10 from J; bases not matched to a gene: 16. Germline V gives CDR1 ENHRY, CDR2 SYGVKD.

The V gene is TRBV29-1, the J gene TRBJ1-5; perhaps TRBD1 as D (5 bases). Trimming pared 4 bases from V and 2 bases from J, leaving 9 bases between. From germline, CDR1 is SQVTM and CDR2 ANQGSEA. The CDR3 has 13 residues. The CDR3: CSVGGVGNQPQHF. The CDR3 DNA follows: TGCAGCGTTGGGGGGGTTGGCAATCAGCCCCAGCATTTT.

The rearrangement links TRBV28 to TRBJ2-2, with 12 bases identical to TRBD2. This CDR3 region has 16 residues. The germline V gene encodes CDR1 MDHEN and CDR2 SYDVKM. V dropped 1 base and J dropped 10; count of bases not matched to a gene: 7. CDR3 residues: CASSLSGLAGLSELFF. CDR3 in DNA: TGTGCCAGCAGTTTATCCGGACTAGCGGGGCTTTCGGAGCTGTTTTTT.

This rearrangement joins TRBV15 to TRBJ1-2; D is undetermined. V lost 3 bases and J lost 4, with 18 bases in between. The CDR3 sequence is 16 residues long. CDR1 and CDR2 (germline): LNHNV, YYDKDF (reference sequence). CDR3 residues: CATSRIGAYNFYGYTF. The CDR3 nucleotides read TGTGCCACCAGCAGGATAGGAGCCTACAACTTCTATGGCTACACCTTC.

The J gene is TRBJ2-5, the V gene TRBV6-5; D gene uncertain. Germline values: CDR1 MNHEY, CDR2 SVGAGI. The CDR3 consists of 13 residues. Trimming left V 8 bases short and J 3 bases short, with 13 bases between. This chain's CDR3 is CASGRVSKETQYF. DNA of the CDR3: TGTGCCAGCGGCCGGGTTTCTAAAGAGACCCAGTACTTC.

The V gene is TRBV6-5, the J gene TRBJ2-7, with D perhaps assigned TRBD1 or TRBD2 (5 bases each). V was trimmed by 6 bases and J by 2 bases, leaving 14 bases between them. The germline gives CDR1 MNHEY, CDR2 SVGAGI. CDR3 length: 14 residues. The CDR3 region has the DNA TGTGCCAGCAGATCCTCCGGGACGGCCTACGAGCAGTACTTC. This gives the protein CASRSSGTAYEQYF.